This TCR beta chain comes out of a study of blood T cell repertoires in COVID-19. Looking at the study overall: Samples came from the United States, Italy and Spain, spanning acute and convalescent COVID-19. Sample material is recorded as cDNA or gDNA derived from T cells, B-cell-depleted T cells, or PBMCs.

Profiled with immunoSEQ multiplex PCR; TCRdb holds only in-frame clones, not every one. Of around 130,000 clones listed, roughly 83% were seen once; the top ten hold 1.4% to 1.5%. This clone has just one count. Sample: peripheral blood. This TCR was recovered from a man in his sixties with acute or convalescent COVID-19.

The CDR3 region is CSVEVWPGGNTEAFF. CDR3 DNA sequence: TGCAGCGTTGAAGTGTGGCCAGGGGGGAACACTGAAGCTTTCTTT. This rearrangement joins TRBV29-1 to TRBJ1-1; 7 bases map to TRBD1. Germline values: CDR1 SQVTM, CDR2 ANQGSEA. With 1 base clipped from V and 1 base from J, the junction kept 6 bases outside the gene matches. This CDR3 contains 15 residues.